Each of the 29 T cell receptor beta chains below was sequenced from the same sample in a study of read filtering for tumor transcriptome and immune sequencing. The library was built from 400 ng RNA with molecular barcoded adaptors for alpha/delta and beta/gamma chains. TCRdb ran MiXCR on the reads and lists one entry per CDR3 protein. The sample lists over 50,000 distinct CDR3 sequences, about 21% occurring once. Input material: a population of CD138-negative cells sorted from bone marrow. These receptors were taken from a donor aged 40 or older with multiple myeloma.

The rearrangement uses TRBV9 and TRBJ1-2; a possible D gene is TRBD1 (6 bases). This CDR3 contains 12 residues. The V end lost 5 bases, the J end lost 4 bases, and 9 bases lay between the germline ends. CDR1 is SGDLS and CDR2 is YYNGEE in the germline V gene. CDR3 amino acids: CASRTGAYGYTF. CDR3 bases: TGTGCCAGCAGGACAGGCGCCTATGGCTACACCTTC.

At least ten counts were recorded for this clonotype. The V and J genes are TRBV12-3 or TRBV12-4 and TRBJ2-2; 8 nucleotides agree with TRBD1. The CDR3 is 14 residues long. Germline trimming cut 7 bases from V and 1 base from J; bases unmatched to any gene: 2. The CDR3 region is CASTGQGNTGELFF. The CDR3 DNA reads as TGTGCCAGCACCGGACAGGGGAACACCGGGGAGCTGTTTTTT.

This clonotype was counted ten times or more. The chain employs TRBV7-9 and TRBJ1-1, with 7 positions matching TRBD1. The CDR3 length is 16 residues. V was pared by 3 bases and J by 1 base, with 8 bases of the junction left unmatched. Germline CDR1 reads SEHNR; CDR2 reads FQNEAQ (reference sequence). The CDR3 is CASSLGKNRGNTEAFF. CDR3 sequence (DNA): TGTGCCAGCAGCTTGGGGAAAAACAGGGGGAACACTGAAGCTTTCTTT.

At least ten counts were recorded for this clonotype. The chain is built from TRBV11-2 and TRBJ1-1, with TRBD1 as a possible D gene (6 bases). CDR3 length: 15 amino acids. Germline V CDR1 and CDR2: SGHAT, FQNNGV. Trimming left V 5 bases short and J 1 base short, with 14 bases between. This chain's CDR3 is CASSLTQGQNTEAFF. The DNA of the CDR3 is TGTGCCAGCAGCCTAACACAGGGACAGAACACTGAAGCTTTCTTT.

This clonotype has ten or more counts. This rearrangement joins TRBV19 to TRBJ1-5, with D maybe TRBD1 (6 bases). This CDR3 has 16 amino acids. V was cut by 3 bases and J by 6 bases, with 18 bases left in between. Germline V lookup: CDR1 LNHDA, CDR2 SQIVND (reference sequence). Written as DNA, the CDR3 is TGTGCCAGTAGTATCGGTGTTGGTCGGGGGGCTCAGCCCCAGCATTTT. This gives the protein CASSIGVGRGAQPQHF.

Many counts were recorded for this clonotype. V is TRBV7-9 and J is TRBJ1-1; D gene ambiguous. The V end was cut by 1 base, the J end by 0 bases, with 9 bases between. There are 15 residues in the CDR3. Germline lookup yields CDR1 SEHNR and CDR2 FQNEAQ (reference sequence). The CDR3 region has the DNA TGTGCCAGCAGCTTAGTGGCAGGACTGAACACTGAAGCTTTCTTT. Protein: CASSLVAGLNTEAFF.

This clonotype was observed at least ten times. CDR3 nucleotide sequence: TGCAGCGTTGGGGCAGGGAGGGCTGAAGCTTTCTTT. Its protein is CSVGAGRAEAFF. The J gene is TRBJ1-1, the V gene TRBV29-1; the D gene is possibly TRBD1 (5 bases). V was clipped by 4 bases and J by 6 bases, with 12 bases between them. Germline CDR1 is SQVTM and CDR2 is ANQGSEA. CDR3 length: 12 amino acids.

In regard to this clonotype: This clone may be a read error of a much larger clone one base away. Without the conserved terminal phenylalanine or tryptophan, this CDR3 likely stems from a read error. V gene TRBV12-3 or TRBV12-4 combines with J gene TRBJ1-1; 11 nucleotides line up with TRBD1. This CDR3 is 15 amino acids long. With 7 bases clipped from V and 4 bases from J, the junction kept 8 bases outside the gene matches. The CDR3 bases are TGTGCCAGCACCAAAGGGACAGGGGGATTCACTGAAGCTTTCTCT. Residues: CASTKGTGGFTEAFS.

This clonotype was seen at least ten times. V and J are TRBV12-3 or TRBV12-4 and TRBJ1-5; D gene uncertain. With 3 bases removed from V and 5 bases from J, the gap between germline ends came to 5 bases. The CDR3 extends over 12 amino acids. CDR3 sequence (DNA): TGTGCCAGCAGTTTTTCGGATCAGCCCCAGCATTTT. It codes for CASSFSDQPQHF.

At least ten counts were recorded for this clonotype. The V gene is TRBV6-5, the J gene TRBJ1-5; D ambiguous. V lost 6 bases, J lost 2 bases, and 5 bases lay in between. Germline loops: CDR1 MNHEY, CDR2 SVGAGI. The CDR3 contains 12 residues. The CDR3 loop is CASRMGNQPQHF. The DNA for the CDR3 is TGTGCCAGCAGAATGGGCAATCAGCCCCAGCATTTT.

On this clonotype: One end of the junction fails to match germline, which may point to a read error. The V and J genes are TRBV10-3 and TRBJ1-4; D is uncertain. The CDR3 sequence is 15 residues long. The V gene's germline CDR1 is ENHRY and CDR2 SYGVKD. CDR3 DNA sequence: TGTGCCAGCAGTGAAGGTTCCGCAGGTAGTGAAAAACTGTTTTTT. Protein product: CASSEGSAGSEKLFF.

This clonotype occurred a few times. The V call is TRBV11-2, the J call TRBJ2-1; 12 positions match TRBD2. The length of the CDR3 is 15 residues. Germline V gene data show CDR1 as SGHAT and CDR2 as FQNNGV. Losses at the gene ends were 6 bases for V and 7 bases for J; bases not matched to a gene: 7. CDR3 amino acids: CASSQTSGSWNEQFF. CDR3 in DNA: TGTGCCAGCAGTCAGACTAGCGGGAGTTGGAATGAGCAGTTCTTC.

This clonotype was seen at least ten times. DNA for the CDR3: TGTGCCTGGATAGGGACTAGCGGGAGAGGGTTCTTC. This translates into CAWIGTSGRGFF. V usage is TRBV30 and J usage is TRBJ2-1; 14 nucleotides line up with TRBD2. Per germline, CDR1 GTSNPN and CDR2 SVGIG (reference sequence). The CDR3 is 12 amino acids. V shed 4 bases and J 15 bases; nucleotides not matched to a gene: 5.

This clonotype was observed a handful of times. The CDR3 coding sequence is TGTGCCAGCTCACCGCCAGGGAGCACAGATACGCAGTATTTT. It is translated as CASSPPGSTDTQYF. The chain links TRBV18 to TRBJ2-3; D perhaps matches TRBD1 (5 bases). The germline gives CDR1 KGHSH, CDR2 LQKENI. The CDR3 is 14 amino acids. V was cut by 3 bases and J by 0 bases, with 7 bases left in between.

In its sample, this clonotype was seen many times. J is TRBJ1-5 and V is TRBV20-1; perhaps TRBD1 as D (5 bases). Trimming took off 1 base at V and 7 bases at J, with 17 bases between the two ends. The CDR3 loop spans 15 amino acids. Germline V lookup: CDR1 DFQATT, CDR2 SNEGSKA (reference sequence). CDR3 bases: TGCAGTGCTAGAGTGGAGGATCGGGGGGACCAGCCCCAGCATTTT. Protein sequence: CSARVEDRGDQPQHF.

This clonotype was counted many times. The chain recombines TRBV5-1 with TRBJ2-3; D may be TRBD1 (5 bases). This CDR3 is 14 amino acids long. The germline V and J ends were trimmed by 0 bases and 5 bases, with 10 bases remaining between them. In germline, CDR1 is SGHRS, CDR2 YFSETQ. CDR3 region: CASSLGRDGDTQYF. The CDR3 DNA sequence: TGCGCCAGCAGCTTGGGCAGGGATGGAGATACGCAGTATTTT.

At least ten counts were recorded for this clonotype. The gene calls are TRBV7-8 and TRBJ1-2; D remains unclear. V was pared by 1 base and J by 1 base, with 7 bases between. The CDR3 length is 14 residues. CDR1 and CDR2 (germline): SGHVS, FQNEAQ. DNA of the CDR3: TGTGCCAGCAGCTTAGTGACGGTTAACTATGGCTACACCTTC. Its protein is CASSLVTVNYGYTF.

This clonotype has just a few counts. The chain uses TRBV28 and TRBJ1-2; D remains unclear. Germline CDR1 MDHEN, CDR2 SYDVKM. CDR3 size: 14 residues. Trimming removed 2 bases at V and 4 bases at J, with 11 bases between. The CDR3 DNA is TGTGCCAGCAGTTTAATGCACAGCCTCTATGGCTACACCTTC. It codes for CASSLMHSLYGYTF.

This clonotype was counted a few times. V gene TRBV7-2 combines with J gene TRBJ2-2, with D maybe TRBD2 (7 bases). The germline V gene encodes CDR1 SGHTA and CDR2 FQGNSA. The CDR3 extends over 14 amino acids. V lost 5 bases and J 4 bases, leaving 11 bases between the germline ends. As DNA, the CDR3 is TGTGCCAGCAGCGTCGCGGGGGCCACCGGGGAGCTGTTTTTT. Its translation: CASSVAGATGELFF.

This clonotype was seen ten or more times. The chain recombines TRBV24-1 with TRBJ2-1, with D unresolved. Germline V gives CDR1 KGHDR, CDR2 SFDVKD. Trimming cost V 9 bases and J 0 bases, with 8 bases left between them. The CDR3 is 13 amino acids. The CDR3 loop is CATGESSYNEQFF. CDR3 DNA sequence: TGTGCCACCGGAGAGAGCTCCTACAATGAGCAGTTCTTC.

This clonotype was found many times. The rearrangement uses TRBV4-1 and TRBJ2-1, with 7 bases matching TRBD2. CDR1 and CDR2 (germline): MGHRA, YSYEKL. This CDR3 has 16 residues. V shed 0 bases and J 6 bases; nucleotides not matched to a gene: 8. The CDR3 loop reads CASSQEEPSGPNEQFF. CDR3 nucleotides: TGCGCCAGCAGCCAAGAGGAGCCTAGCGGCCCCAATGAGCAGTTCTTC.

The chain employs TRBV28 and TRBJ2-1; D call uncertain. The CDR3 contains 11 residues. CDR1 MDHEN and CDR2 SYDVKM come from the germline V gene. The V and J ends lost 5 bases and 10 bases respectively, with 9 bases between them. Here the CDR3 DNA reads TGTGCCAGCAGTCAACTCCGAGAGCAGTTCTTC. It codes for CASSQLREQFF. The variable domain in full, completed from reference TRBV28 and TRBJ2-1, reads DVKVTQSSRYLVKRTGEKVFLECVQDMDHENMFWYRQDPGLGLRLIYFSYDVKMKEKGDIPEGYSVSREKKERFSLILESASTNQTSMYLCASSQLREQFFGPGTRLTVL.

There are many counts of this clonotype. The V and J genes are TRBV28 and TRBJ2-6; a weak D match, TRBD1 (5 bases). The germline CDR1 and CDR2 sequences are MDHEN and SYDVKM. There are 15 residues in the CDR3. V dropped 10 bases and J dropped 1 base, with 14 bases sitting between them. The CDR3 DNA reads as TGTGCCACCACTCATCAGGGATCTGGGGCCAACGTCCTGACTTTC. Its protein product is CATTHQGSGANVLTF.

This clonotype was counted many times. This chain joins TRBV29-1 and TRBJ2-7; 8 nucleotides agree with TRBD2. Germline V gives CDR1 SQVTM, CDR2 ANQGSEA. V trimming: 4 bases; J trimming: 2 bases; junction bases outside the gene matches: 7. CDR3 size: 14 residues. The CDR3, as DNA: TGCAGCGTTGTGGTTAGCGGGAATACCTACGAGCAGTACTTC. Translating gives CSVVVSGNTYEQYF.

The sample holds many counts of this clonotype. This sequence joins TRBV10-3 and TRBJ2-1; D is uncertain. Trimming shortened V by 3 bases and J by 8 bases, and 5 bases separated the two germline ends. Germline V gene lookup returns CDR1 ENHRY and CDR2 SYGVKD. The CDR3 covers 11 residues. In nucleotides, the CDR3 is TGTGCCATCAGTGACTATTATGAGCAGTTCTTC. Its translation is CAISDYYEQFF.

This clonotype was seen ten or more times. The rearrangement uses TRBV12-3 or TRBV12-4 and TRBJ1-6, with 8 bases matching TRBD1. J was trimmed by 6 bases and V by 6 bases; bases with no gene match: 4. The CDR3 runs 14 residues. In nucleotides, the CDR3 is TGTGCCAGCAGCCGGGACAGGAGTAATTCACCCCTCCACTTT. Translation: CASSRDRSNSPLHF.

There are a few counts of this clonotype. CDR3 DNA: TGCAGTGCTAGAGATGTGAGGGGGTTTAACTATGGCTACACCTTC. Its protein product is CSARDVRGFNYGYTF. V gene TRBV20-1 combines with J gene TRBJ1-2; perhaps TRBD1 as D (6 bases). Per germline, CDR1 DFQATT and CDR2 SNEGSKA (reference sequence). Trimming took 0 bases from V and 1 from J, leaving 12 bases between them. CDR3 length: 15 residues.

As concerns this clonotype: A read error may be the cause here, since a much bigger clone is one base away. The rearrangement links TRBV11-2 to TRBJ2-7; D is unclear. Germline V gene sequence: CDR1 SGHAT, CDR2 FQNNGV. This CDR3 is 16 amino acids long. CDR3 region: CASSSRAQGPTYGQYF. In DNA, the CDR3 is TGTGCCAGCAGCTCCCGGGCCCAAGGCCCCACCTACGGGCAGTACTTC. Variable domain in full (rest from reference TRBV11-2 and TRBJ2-7): EAGVAQSPRYKIIEKRQSVAFWCNPISGHATLYWYQQILGQGPKLLIQFQNNGVVDDSQLPKDRFSAERLKGVDSTLKIQPAKLEDSAVYLCASSSRAQGPTYGQYFGPGTRLTVT.

In its sample, this clonotype was seen many times. The V call is TRBV7-2, the J call TRBJ2-3; D possibly uses TRBD1 or TRBD2 (6 bases each). The CDR3 spans 14 residues. V shed 5 bases and J shed 4 bases, with 13 bases lying between them. Germline CDR1 and CDR2: SGHTA and FQGNSA. In nucleotides, the CDR3 is TGTGCCAGCAGCGCTCGGGGGCGCGCAGATACGCAGTATTTT. Translating it yields CASSARGRADTQYF. The whole variable domain, filled in from reference TRBV7-2 and TRBJ2-3, reads GAGVSQSPSNKVTEKGKDVELRCDPISGHTALYWYRQSLGQGLEFLIYFQGNSAPDKSGLPSDRFSAERTGGSVSTLTIQRTQQEDSAVYLCASSARGRADTQYFGPGTRLTVL.